This T cell receptor beta chain appears in the sequencing data of a study of identifying expanded T cells in peripheral blood. Libraries were prepared by immunoSEQ multiplex PCR; TCRdb keeps only in-frame clonotypes and omits some of them. The sample has approximately 100,000 clones, about 89% seen once. The ends were cut back, 8 bases at V and 4 bases at J, with 21 bases in the middle. This CDR3 has 15 residues. Sequencing was done on a sample of blood. This chain joins TRBV5-3 and TRBJ2-5; maybe TRBD1 (6 bases). TRBV5-3 is reported as an ORF; its role is uncertain. The sequence was collected from a person aged 18 to 75 in good health. The CDR3 reads CASSYRVPMGETQYF. The CDR3 coding sequence is TGTGCCAGCAGTTACAGGGTCCCGATGGGAGAGACCCAGTACTTC.